This T cell receptor beta chain originates from a study of blood T cell repertoires in COVID-19. The count of this clone is one. J lost 6 bases, V lost 4 bases, and 3 bases had no gene match. Germline CDR1 is SGHNT and CDR2 is YYREEE (reference sequence). The CDR3 length is 15 residues. Original analysis: It was from reference gene primer amplification that nucleated cell counts were estimated. Data came from immunoSEQ multiplex PCR; TCRdb stores just in-frame clones and leaves some out. Clonal size and the V and J genes are those of that table, whereas D and trimming came from the DNA. The repertoire has 120,000 to 150,000 clones, about four fifths of them found once; the top ten carry about 5.1%.

The receptor was derived from a human donor in a cohort sampled during active COVID-19. The V call is TRBV5-4, the J call TRBJ2-2; 13 bases are shared with TRBD2. The source material was peripheral blood. The CDR3 DNA reads as TGTGCCAGCAGCCTGGGACTAGCGGGACCCGGGGAGCTGTTTTTT. This translates into CASSLGLAGPGELFF.